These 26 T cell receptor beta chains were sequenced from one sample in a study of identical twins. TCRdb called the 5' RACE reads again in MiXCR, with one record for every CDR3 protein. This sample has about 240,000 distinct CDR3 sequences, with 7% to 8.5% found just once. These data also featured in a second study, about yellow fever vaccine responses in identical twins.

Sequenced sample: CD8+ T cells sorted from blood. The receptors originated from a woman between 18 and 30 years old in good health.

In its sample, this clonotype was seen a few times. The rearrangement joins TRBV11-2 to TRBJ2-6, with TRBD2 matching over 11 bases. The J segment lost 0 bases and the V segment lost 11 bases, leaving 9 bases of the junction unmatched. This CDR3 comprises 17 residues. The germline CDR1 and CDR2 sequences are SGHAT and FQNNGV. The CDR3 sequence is CAAALAGGISGANVLTF. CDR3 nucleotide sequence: TGTGCCGCGGCGCTAGCGGGAGGTATCTCTGGGGCCAACGTCCTGACTTTC.

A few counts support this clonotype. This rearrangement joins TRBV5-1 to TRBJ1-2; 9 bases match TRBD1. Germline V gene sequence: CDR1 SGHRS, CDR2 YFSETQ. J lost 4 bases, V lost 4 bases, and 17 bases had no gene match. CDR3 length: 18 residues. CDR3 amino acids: CASSPEAGQGNYGYGYTF. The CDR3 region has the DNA TGCGCCAGCAGCCCGGAGGCGGGACAGGGAAATTACGGCTATGGCTACACCTTC.

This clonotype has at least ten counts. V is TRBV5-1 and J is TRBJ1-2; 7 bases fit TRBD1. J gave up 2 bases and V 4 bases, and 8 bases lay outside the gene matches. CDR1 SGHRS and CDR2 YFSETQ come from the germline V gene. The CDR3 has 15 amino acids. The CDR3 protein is CASSEEQGSNYGYTF. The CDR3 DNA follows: TGCGCCAGCAGCGAAGAACAGGGGTCGAACTATGGCTACACCTTC.

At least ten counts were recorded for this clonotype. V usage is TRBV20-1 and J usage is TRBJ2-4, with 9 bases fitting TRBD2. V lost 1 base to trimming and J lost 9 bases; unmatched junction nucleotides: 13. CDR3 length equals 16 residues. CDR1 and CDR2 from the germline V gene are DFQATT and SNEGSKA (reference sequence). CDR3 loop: CSARARDVAGALIQYF. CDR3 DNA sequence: TGCAGTGCTAGAGCCCGCGATGTAGCGGGAGCCCTCATTCAGTACTTC.

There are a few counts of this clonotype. In DNA, the CDR3 is TGTGCCAGCAGCTTAGAGGGTGAGGACGTGGGTGGCTACACCTTC. Translation gives CASSLEGEDVGGYTF. The chain recombines TRBV7-6 with TRBJ1-2; D call uncertain. The V end was cut by 1 base, the J end by 7 bases, with 16 bases between. This CDR3 spans 15 amino acids. Germline values: CDR1 SGHVS, CDR2 FNYEAQ. Filled out from reference TRBV7-6 and TRBJ1-2, the complete variable domain reads GAGVSQSPRYKVTKRGQDVALRCDPISGHVSLYWYRQALGQGPEFLTYFNYEAQQDKSGLPNDRFSAERPEGSISTLTIQRTEQRDSAMYRCASSLEGEDVGGYTFGSGTRLTVV.

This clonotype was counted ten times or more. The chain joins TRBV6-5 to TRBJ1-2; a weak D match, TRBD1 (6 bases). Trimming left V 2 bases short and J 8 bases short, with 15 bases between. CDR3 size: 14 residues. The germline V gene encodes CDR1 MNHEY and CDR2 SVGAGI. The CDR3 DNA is TGTGCCAGCAGTTACACGACAGGAAGTTTAGGCTACACCTTC. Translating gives CASSYTTGSLGYTF.

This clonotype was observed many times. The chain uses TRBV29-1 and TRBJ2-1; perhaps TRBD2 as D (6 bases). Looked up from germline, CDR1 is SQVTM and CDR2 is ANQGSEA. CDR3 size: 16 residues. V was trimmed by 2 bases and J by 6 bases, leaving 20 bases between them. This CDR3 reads CSVESRPSAPGNEQFF. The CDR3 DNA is TGCAGCGTTGAAAGCCGACCTAGCGCCCCCGGCAATGAGCAGTTCTTC.

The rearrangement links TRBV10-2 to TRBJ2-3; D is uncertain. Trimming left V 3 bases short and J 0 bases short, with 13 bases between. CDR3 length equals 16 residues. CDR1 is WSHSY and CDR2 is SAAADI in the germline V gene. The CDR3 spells CASSDVGIASTDTQYF. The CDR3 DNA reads TGCGCCAGCAGTGATGTGGGGATAGCTAGCACAGATACGCAGTATTTT.

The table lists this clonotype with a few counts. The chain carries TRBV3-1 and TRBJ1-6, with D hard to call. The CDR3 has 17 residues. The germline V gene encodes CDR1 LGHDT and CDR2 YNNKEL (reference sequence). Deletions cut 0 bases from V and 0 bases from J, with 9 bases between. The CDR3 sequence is CASSQEVGSSYNSPLHF. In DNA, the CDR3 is TGTGCCAGCAGCCAAGAGGTCGGGAGCTCCTATAATTCACCCCTCCACTTT. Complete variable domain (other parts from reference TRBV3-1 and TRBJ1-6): DTAVSQTPKYLVTQMGNDKSIKCEQNLGHDTMYWYKQDSKKFLKIMFSYNNKELIINETVPNRFSPKSPDKAHLNLHINSLELGDSAVYFCASSQEVGSSYNSPLHFGNGTRLTVT.

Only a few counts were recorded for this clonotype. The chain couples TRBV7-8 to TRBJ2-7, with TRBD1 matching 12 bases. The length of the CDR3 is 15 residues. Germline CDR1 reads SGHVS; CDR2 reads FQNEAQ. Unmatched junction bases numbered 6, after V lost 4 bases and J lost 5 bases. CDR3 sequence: CASSSGQGAENEQYV. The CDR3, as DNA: TGTGCCAGCAGCTCGGGACAGGGGGCGGAGAACGAGCAGTACGTC.

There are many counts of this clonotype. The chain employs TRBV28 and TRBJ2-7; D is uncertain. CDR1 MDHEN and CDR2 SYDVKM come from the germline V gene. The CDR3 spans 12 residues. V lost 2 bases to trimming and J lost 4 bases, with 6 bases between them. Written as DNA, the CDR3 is TGTGCCAGCAGTTTAGGTGGATACGAGCAGTACGTC. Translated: CASSLGGYEQYV.

CDR3: CASTRDRPYEAFF. CDR3 sequence (DNA): TGTGCCAGCACCCGGGACAGGCCCTATGAAGCTTTCTTT. The J gene is TRBJ1-1, the V gene TRBV28; 8 bases are a match to TRBD1. V dropped 7 bases and J dropped 7; count of bases not matched to a gene: 8. The CDR3 extends over 13 amino acids. The germline V gene encodes CDR1 MDHEN and CDR2 SYDVKM.

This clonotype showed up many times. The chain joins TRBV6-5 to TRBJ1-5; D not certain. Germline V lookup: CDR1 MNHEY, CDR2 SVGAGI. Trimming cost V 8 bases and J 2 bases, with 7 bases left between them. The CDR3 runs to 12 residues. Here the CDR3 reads CASAAGNQPQHF. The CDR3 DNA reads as TGTGCCAGCGCGGCAGGCAATCAGCCCCAGCATTTT.

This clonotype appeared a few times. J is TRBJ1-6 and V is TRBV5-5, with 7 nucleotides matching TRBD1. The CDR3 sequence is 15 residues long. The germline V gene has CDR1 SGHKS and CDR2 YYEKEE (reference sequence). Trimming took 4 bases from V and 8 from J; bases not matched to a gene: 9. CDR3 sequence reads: CASSPTGTGDSPLHF. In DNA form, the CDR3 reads TGTGCCAGCAGCCCGACAGGGACGGGCGATTCACCCCTCCACTTT.

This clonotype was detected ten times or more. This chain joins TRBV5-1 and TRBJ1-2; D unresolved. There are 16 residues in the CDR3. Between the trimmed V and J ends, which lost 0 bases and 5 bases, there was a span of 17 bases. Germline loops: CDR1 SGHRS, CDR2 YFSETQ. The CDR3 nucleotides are TGCGCCAGCAGCTTGGGGTCTACTTTAAGCCTATATGGCTACACCTTC. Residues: CASSLGSTLSLYGYTF. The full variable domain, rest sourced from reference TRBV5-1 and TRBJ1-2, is KAGVTQTPRYLIKTRGQQVTLSCSPISGHRSVSWYQQTPGQGLQFLFEYFSETQRNKGNFPGRFSGRQFSNSRSEMNVSTLELGDSALYLCASSLGSTLSLYGYTFGSGTRLTVV.

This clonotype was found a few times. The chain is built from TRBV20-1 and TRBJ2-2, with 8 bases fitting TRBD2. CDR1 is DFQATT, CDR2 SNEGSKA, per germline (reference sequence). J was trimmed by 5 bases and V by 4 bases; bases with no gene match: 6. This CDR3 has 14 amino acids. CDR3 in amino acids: CSAISGAGTGELFF. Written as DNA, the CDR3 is TGCAGTGCTATTAGCGGGGCGGGAACCGGGGAGCTGTTTTTT.

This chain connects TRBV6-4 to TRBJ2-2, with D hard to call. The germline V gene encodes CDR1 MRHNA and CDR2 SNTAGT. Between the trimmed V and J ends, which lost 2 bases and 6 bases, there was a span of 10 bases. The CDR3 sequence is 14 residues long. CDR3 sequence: CASSDEELSGELFF. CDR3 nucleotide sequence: TGTGCCAGCAGTGACGAGGAGTTGTCCGGGGAGCTGTTTTTT.

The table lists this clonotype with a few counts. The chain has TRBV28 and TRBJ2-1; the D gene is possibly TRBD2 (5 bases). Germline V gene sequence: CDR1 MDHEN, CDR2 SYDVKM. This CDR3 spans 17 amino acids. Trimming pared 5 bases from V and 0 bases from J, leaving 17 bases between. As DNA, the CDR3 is TGTGCCAGCAGTCCCCCACGGACTCTTAGCTCCTACAATGAGCAGTTCTTC. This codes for CASSPPRTLSSYNEQFF.

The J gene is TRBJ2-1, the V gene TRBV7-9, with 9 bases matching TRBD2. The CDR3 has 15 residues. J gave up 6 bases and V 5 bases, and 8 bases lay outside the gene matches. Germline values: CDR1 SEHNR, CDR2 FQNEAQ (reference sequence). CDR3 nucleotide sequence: TGTGCCAGCAGCCCAGCGGGGGGACTATTCAATGAGCAGTTCTTC. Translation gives CASSPAGGLFNEQFF.

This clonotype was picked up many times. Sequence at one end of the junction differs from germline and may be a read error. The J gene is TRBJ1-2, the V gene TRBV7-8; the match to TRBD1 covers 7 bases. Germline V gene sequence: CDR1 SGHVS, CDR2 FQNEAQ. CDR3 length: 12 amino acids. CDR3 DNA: TGTGCCAGCAGAGACCGTAGGGACAGCGAAATCTTC. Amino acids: CASRDRRDSEIF.

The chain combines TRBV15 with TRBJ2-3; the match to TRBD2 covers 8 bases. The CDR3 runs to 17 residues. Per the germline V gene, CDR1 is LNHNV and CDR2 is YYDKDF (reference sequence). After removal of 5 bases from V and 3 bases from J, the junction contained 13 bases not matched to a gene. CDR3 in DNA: TGTGCCACCAGCGGGTTAGCGGGGCGGTTGTTAACAGATACGCAGTATTTT. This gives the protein CATSGLAGRLLTDTQYF.

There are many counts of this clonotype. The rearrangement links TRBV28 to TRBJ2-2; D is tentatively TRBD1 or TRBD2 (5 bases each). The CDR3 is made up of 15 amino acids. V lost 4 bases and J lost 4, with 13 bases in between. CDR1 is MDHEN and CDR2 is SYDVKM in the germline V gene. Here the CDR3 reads CASSYQGVPTGELFF. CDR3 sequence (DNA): TGTGCCAGCAGTTATCAGGGAGTCCCCACCGGGGAGCTGTTTTTT.

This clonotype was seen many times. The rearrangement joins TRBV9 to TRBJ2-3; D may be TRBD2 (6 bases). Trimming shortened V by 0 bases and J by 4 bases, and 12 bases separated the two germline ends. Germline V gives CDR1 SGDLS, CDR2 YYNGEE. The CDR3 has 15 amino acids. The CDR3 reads CASSVAGRSADTQYF. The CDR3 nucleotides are TGTGCCAGCAGCGTAGCCGGGAGATCCGCAGATACGCAGTATTTT.

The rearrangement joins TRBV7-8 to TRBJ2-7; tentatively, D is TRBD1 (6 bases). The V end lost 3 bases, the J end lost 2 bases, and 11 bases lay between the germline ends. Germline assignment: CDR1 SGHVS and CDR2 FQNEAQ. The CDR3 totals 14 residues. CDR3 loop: CASSFAGQPYEQYF. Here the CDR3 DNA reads TGTGCCAGCAGCTTTGCTGGACAGCCCTACGAGCAGTACTTC.

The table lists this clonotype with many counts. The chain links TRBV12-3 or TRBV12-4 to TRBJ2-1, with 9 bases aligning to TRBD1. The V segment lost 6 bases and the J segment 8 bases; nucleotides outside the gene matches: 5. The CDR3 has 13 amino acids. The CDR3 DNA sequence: TGTGCCAGCAGCGGGACAGGGTTGTATGAGCAGTTCTTC. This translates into CASSGTGLYEQFF.

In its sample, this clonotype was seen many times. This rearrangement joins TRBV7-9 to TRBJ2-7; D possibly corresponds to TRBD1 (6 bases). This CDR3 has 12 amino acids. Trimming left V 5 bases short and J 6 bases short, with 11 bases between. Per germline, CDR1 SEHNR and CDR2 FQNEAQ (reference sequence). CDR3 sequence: CASSRQDVEQYF. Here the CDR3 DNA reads TGTGCCAGCAGCCGACAGGATGTCGAGCAGTACTTC.